This T cell receptor (beta chain) appears in the sequencing data of a study of Ad26.COV2.S vaccination and SARS-CoV-2 variants. About the research overall: Among those in the COV1001 Ad26.COV2.S trial arm was the donor. Once or twice, 56 days apart, Ad26.COV2.S was delivered intramuscularly. Study results and limitations: Analytic work on TCR breadth and depth might have understated the full extent of total T cell responses.

Treatment: roughly 20 received Ad26.COV2.S at low or high dose, single or two shots; several received placebo; per-sample allocation not given. All samples were drawn on day 63, counting from the first vaccine or placebo injection. Expressing Wuhan-strain SARS-CoV-2 spike, an Ad26 vector served as the vaccine. Points on this clone: Its matching antigen is unknown.

Libraries were prepared by immunoSEQ multiplex PCR; TCRdb keeps only in-frame clonotypes and omits some of them. The sample lists around 400,000 clones, around nine tenths occurring once. This TCR came from a person between 18 and 60 years old who received the Ad26.COV2.S COVID-19 vaccine or a placebo. The material was peripheral blood, obtained in a trial of Ad26.COV2.S vaccine versus placebo.

CDR3 amino acids: CASSLSATGELFF. CDR3 bases: TGTGCCAGCAGTTTGTCTGCCACCGGGGAGCTGTTTTTT. The V gene is TRBV12-3 or TRBV12-4, the J gene TRBJ2-2; the D is unclear. The CDR3 extends over 13 amino acids. Trimming took off 3 bases at V and 4 bases at J, with 6 bases between the two ends.